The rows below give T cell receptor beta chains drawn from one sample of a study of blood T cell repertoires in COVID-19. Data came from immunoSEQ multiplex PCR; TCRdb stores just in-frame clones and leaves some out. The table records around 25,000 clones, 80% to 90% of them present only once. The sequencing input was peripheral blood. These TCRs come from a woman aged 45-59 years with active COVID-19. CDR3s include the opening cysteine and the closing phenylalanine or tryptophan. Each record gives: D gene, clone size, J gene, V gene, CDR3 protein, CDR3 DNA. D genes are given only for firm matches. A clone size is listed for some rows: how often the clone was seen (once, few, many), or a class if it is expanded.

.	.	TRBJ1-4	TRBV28	CASRSGGADEKLFF	TGTGCCAGCAGGTCCGGGGGGGCTGATGAAAAACTGTTTTTT
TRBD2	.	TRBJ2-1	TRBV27	CASGEAGDYNEQFF	TGTGCCAGCGGGGAAGCGGGGGACTACAATGAGCAGTTCTTC
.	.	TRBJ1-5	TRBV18	CASSPRANQPQHF	TGTGCCAGCTCACCACGCGCGAATCAGCCCCAGCATTTT
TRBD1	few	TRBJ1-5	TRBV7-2	CASSLAGQGLAQPQHF	TGTGCCAGCAGCTTAGCGGGACAGGGATTAGCTCAGCCCCAGCATTTT
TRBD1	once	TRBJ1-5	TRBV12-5	CASGKRQGARKGNQPQHF	TGTGCTAGTGGCAAAAGACAGGGGGCGCGAAAAGGCAATCAGCCCCAGCATTTT
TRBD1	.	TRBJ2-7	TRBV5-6	CASSFGTGASYEQYF	TGTGCCAGCAGTTTCGGGACAGGGGCTTCCTACGAGCAGTACTTC
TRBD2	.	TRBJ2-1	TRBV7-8	CASSGETSGSPYNEQFF	TGTGCCAGCAGCGGGGAGACTAGCGGGAGCCCCTACAATGAGCAGTTCTTC
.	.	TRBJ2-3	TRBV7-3	CASSFYSDTQYF	TGTGCCAGCAGCTTTTACTCGGATACGCAGTATTTT
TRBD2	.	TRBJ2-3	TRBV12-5	CASAVAGAGVADTQYF	TGTGCTAGTGCCGTAGCGGGAGCTGGTGTCGCAGATACGCAGTATTTT
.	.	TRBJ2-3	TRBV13	CASSFGGYTDTQYF	TGTGCCAGCAGCTTTGGCGGTTACACAGATACGCAGTATTTT
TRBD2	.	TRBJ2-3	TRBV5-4	CASSRSGISTDTQYF	TGTGCCAGCAGTCGGAGCGGGATTAGCACAGATACGCAGTATTTT
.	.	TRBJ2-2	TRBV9	CASSPAAANTGELFF	TGTGCCAGCAGCCCCGCGGCCGCGAACACCGGGGAGCTGTTTTTT
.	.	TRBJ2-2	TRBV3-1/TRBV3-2	CASSLVRTAGVVGELFF	TGTGCCAGCAGCCTAGTCAGGACAGCTGGGGTTGTCGGGGAGCTGTTTTTT
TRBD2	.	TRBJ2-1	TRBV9	CASSVVGRGSWNEQFF	TGTGCCAGCAGCGTAGTCGGGAGGGGATCATGGAATGAGCAGTTCTTC
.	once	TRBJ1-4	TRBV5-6	CASSLQGEGEKLFF	TGTGCCAGCAGCTTACAGGGAGAGGGGGAAAAACTGTTTTTT
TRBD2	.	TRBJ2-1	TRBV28	CASRRLAEPYNKQFF	TGTGCCAGCAGAAGACTAGCGGAACCCTACAATAAGCAGTTCTTC
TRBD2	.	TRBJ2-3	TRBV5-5	CASSLSGRSSDTQYF	TGTGCCAGCAGCCTTAGCGGGAGGAGTTCAGATACGCAGTATTTT
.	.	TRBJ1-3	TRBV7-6	CASSLGQSLSGNTIYF	TGTGCCAGCAGCCTAGGACAAAGCCTCTCTGGAAACACCATATATTTT
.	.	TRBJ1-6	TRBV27	CASSFLSNSPLHF	TGTGCCAGCAGTTTCCTCTCTAATTCACCCCTCCACTTT
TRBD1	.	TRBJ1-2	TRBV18	CASSAQTGGKSGYTF	TGTGCCAGCTCAGCCCAGACAGGGGGCAAAAGTGGCTACACCTTC
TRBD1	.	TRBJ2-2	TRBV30	CAWILTGGSGELFF	TGTGCCTGGATCCTAACAGGGGGCTCCGGGGAGCTGTTTTTT
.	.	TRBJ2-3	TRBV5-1	CASSLVQTSTDTQYF	TGCGCCAGCAGCTTGGTACAGACCAGCACAGATACGCAGTATTTT
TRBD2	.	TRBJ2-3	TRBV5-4	CASSLQRGADTQYF	TGTGCCAGCAGCTTGCAGCGGGGAGCAGATACGCAGTATTTT
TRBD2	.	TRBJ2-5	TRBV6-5	CASKQQLAGETQYF	TGTGCCAGCAAACAGCAACTAGCGGGAGAGACCCAGTACTTC
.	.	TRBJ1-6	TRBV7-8	CASSLQGNYNSPLHF	TGTGCCAGCAGCTTACAGGGAAACTATAATTCACCCCTCCACTTT
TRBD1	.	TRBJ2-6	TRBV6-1	CASSDGTAISGANVLTF	TGTGCCAGCAGTGATGGGACAGCAATCTCTGGGGCCAACGTCCTGACTTTC
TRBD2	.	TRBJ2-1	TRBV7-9	CASSSIGASGRGYNEQFF	TGTGCCAGCAGCAGCATAGGGGCTAGCGGGAGGGGGTACAATGAGCAGTTCTTC
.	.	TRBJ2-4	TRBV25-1	CASSEPSTVRNIQYF	TGTGCCAGCAGTGAACCCTCCACGGTCCGGAACATTCAGTACTTC
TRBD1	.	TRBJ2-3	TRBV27	CASTPGQGVRTSTDTQYF	TGTGCCAGCACCCCCGGACAGGGGGTCCGCACTAGCACAGATACGCAGTATTTT
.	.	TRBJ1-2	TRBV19	CASSAGIYGYTF	TGTGCCAGTAGTGCGGGGATCTATGGCTACACCTTC
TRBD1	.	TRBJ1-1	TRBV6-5	CASSYSSTGEDTEAFF	TGTGCCAGCAGTTACTCAAGCACAGGGGAGGACACTGAAGCTTTCTTT
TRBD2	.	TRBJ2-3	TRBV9	CASSLSGVLDTQYF	TGTGCCAGCAGCCTCAGCGGGGTGCTGGATACGCAGTATTTT
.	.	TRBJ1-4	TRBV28	CASSLQGLNEKLFF	TGTGCCAGCAGTCTCCAGGGTCTTAATGAAAAACTGTTTTTT
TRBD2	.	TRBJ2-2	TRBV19	CASSIELAGGLTGELFF	TGTGCCAGTAGTATAGAACTAGCGGGAGGACTAACCGGGGAGCTGTTTTTT
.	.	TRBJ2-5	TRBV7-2	CASTREREETQYF	TGTGCCAGCACCCGGGAGCGGGAAGAGACCCAGTACTTC
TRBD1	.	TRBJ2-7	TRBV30	CAWSYRDRGVYEQYF	TGTGCCTGGAGCTACCGGGACAGGGGGGTCTACGAGCAGTACTTC
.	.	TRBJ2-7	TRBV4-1	CASSRRLASYEQYF	TGCGCCAGCAGCAGGAGATTAGCGTCCTACGAGCAGTACTTC
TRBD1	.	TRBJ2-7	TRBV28	CASRADRGGGYEQYF	TGTGCCAGCAGAGCAGACAGGGGGGGCGGCTACGAGCAGTACTTC
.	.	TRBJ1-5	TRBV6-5	CASTLWGDQPQHF	TGTGCCAGCACCCTGTGGGGCGATCAGCCCCAGCATTTT
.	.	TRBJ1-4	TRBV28	CASSFPTGANEKLFF	TGTGCCAGCAGTTTTCCGACAGGAGCTAATGAAAAACTGTTTTTT
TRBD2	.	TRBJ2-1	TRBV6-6	CASSYSPAGADNEQFF	TGTGCCAGCAGTTACTCGCCAGCGGGAGCGGACAATGAGCAGTTCTTC
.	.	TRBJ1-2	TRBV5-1	CASSLGTETNYGYTF	TGCGCCAGCAGCTTGGGGACAGAGACTAACTATGGCTACACCTTC